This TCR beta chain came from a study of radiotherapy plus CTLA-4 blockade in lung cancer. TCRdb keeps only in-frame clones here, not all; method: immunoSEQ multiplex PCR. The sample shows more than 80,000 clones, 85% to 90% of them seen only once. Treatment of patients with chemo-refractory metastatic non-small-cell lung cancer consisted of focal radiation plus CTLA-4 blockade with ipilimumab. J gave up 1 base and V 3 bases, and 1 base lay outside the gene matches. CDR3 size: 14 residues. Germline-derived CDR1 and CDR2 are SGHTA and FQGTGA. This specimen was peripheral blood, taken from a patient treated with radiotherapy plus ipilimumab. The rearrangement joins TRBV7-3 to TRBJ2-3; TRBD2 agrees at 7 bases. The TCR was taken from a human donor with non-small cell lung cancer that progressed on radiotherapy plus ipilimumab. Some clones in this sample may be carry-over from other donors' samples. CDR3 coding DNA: TGTGCCAGCAGCTTTCGGGGGGGCACAGATACGCAGTATTTT. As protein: CASSFRGGTDTQYF.